This T cell receptor (beta chain) was profiled in a study of blood T cell repertoires in COVID-19. Across the study: Collection of acute and convalescent COVID-19 samples took place in the United States, Italy and Spain.

This clone is medium-sized (0.01 to 0.1%) within its sample. Authors' data handling: Cell counts per sample came from amplifying reference gene primers. Using immunoSEQ multiplex PCR, the repertoire was profiled, and TCRdb retains in-frame clones only, with some absent. The V and J calls and clone size come from that table; D and trimming were worked out from the DNA. This sample has around 300,000 clones, with about nine tenths found just once. The clonotype originates from a woman in her thirties or forties who had recovered from COVID-19. The sample taken for sequencing was peripheral blood.

In DNA, the CDR3 is TGTGCCACCAGTGGAAGAGCGGGTTTCACCGGGGAGCTGTTTTTT. The encoded protein is CATSGRAGFTGELFF. The chain uses TRBV24-1 and TRBJ2-2; D possibly corresponds to TRBD2 (6 bases). Trimming shortened V by 5 bases and J by 4 bases, and 13 bases separated the two germline ends. CDR1 is KGHDR, CDR2 SFDVKD, per germline. This CDR3 has 15 residues.